This entry lists 25 T cell receptor beta chains sequenced from one sample in a study of T cells in Graves' hyperthyroidism and ophthalmopathy. Amplified regions were TCR beta CDR3 sequences from RNA transcripts. TCR CDR3 regions were first amplified by RT-PCR with HTBI primers. From the multiplex PCR reads, TCRdb called clonotypes with MiXCR, one entry per CDR3 protein. The table lists approximately 610,000 distinct CDR3 sequences, 16% of them singletons, with around a sixth in the top ten. Sequencing was carried out using blood. All receptors come from a woman between 18 and 29 years old with Graves' hyperthyroidism.

The rearrangement links TRBV28 to TRBJ1-5; no firm D call. V dropped 6 bases and J dropped 4 bases, with 7 bases sitting between them. Looked up from germline, CDR1 is MDHEN and CDR2 is SYDVKM. This CDR3 comprises 12 residues. DNA for the CDR3: TGTGCCAGCAGACCTGCAAATCAGCCCCAGCATTTT. Protein product: CASRPANQPQHF.

V usage is TRBV20-1 and J usage is TRBJ2-5; D may be TRBD1 (6 bases). CDR1 DFQATT and CDR2 SNEGSKA come from the germline V gene (reference sequence). V gave up 4 bases and J gave up 5 bases, with 11 bases separating them. This CDR3 spans 12 amino acids. CDR3 in amino acids: CSATPGDETQYF. CDR3 bases: TGCAGTGCTACCCCAGGGGACGAGACCCAGTACTTC.

This clonotype was observed a handful of times. Possible read error: a much larger clone is one base away. This chain uses TRBV11-2 with TRBJ2-5; possible D gene TRBD2, 6 bases. Trimming removed 4 bases at V and 0 bases at J, with 9 bases between. The CDR3 is 14 residues long. Looked up from germline, CDR1 is SGHAT and CDR2 is FQNNGV. This chain's CDR3 is CASSSGLYQETQYF. The DNA for the CDR3 is TGTGCCAGCAGCTCGGGACTGTACCAAGAGACCCAGTACTTC.

The gene calls are TRBV15 and TRBJ2-1, with 7 bases lining up with TRBD2. The CDR3 runs 17 residues. V lost 0 bases to trimming and J lost 7 bases; unmatched junction nucleotides: 12. Looked up from germline, CDR1 is LNHNV and CDR2 is YYDKDF (reference sequence). CDR3 in amino acids: CATSRDKGTTPRNEQFF. CDR3 DNA: TGTGCCACCAGCAGAGATAAGGGGACTACCCCACGGAATGAGCAGTTCTTC.

J is TRBJ1-4 and V is TRBV7-6; unclear D gene. This CDR3 is 16 amino acids long. The germline V and J ends were trimmed by 5 bases and 7 bases, with 20 bases remaining between them. Germline V gene data show CDR1 as SGHVS and CDR2 as FNYEAQ. The CDR3 loop reads CASSAEWGIEGEKLFF. The CDR3, as DNA: TGTGCCAGCAGCGCCGAGTGGGGAATAGAGGGTGAAAAACTGTTTTTT.

In this sample, this clonotype turned up many times. The V and J genes are TRBV7-8 and TRBJ2-1; 11 nucleotides match TRBD2. With 6 bases clipped from V and 6 bases from J, the junction kept 7 bases outside the gene matches. The CDR3 consists of 15 residues. CDR1 and CDR2 from the germline V gene are SGHVS and FQNEAQ. The CDR3: CASRTTSGTLNEQFF. Here the CDR3 DNA reads TGTGCCAGCAGGACGACTAGCGGGACCCTCAATGAGCAGTTCTTC.

This clonotype was picked up many times. The chain joins TRBV2 to TRBJ2-3; D may match TRBD1 or TRBD2 (6 bases each). The germline V and J ends were trimmed by 8 bases and 4 bases, with 16 bases remaining between them. The length of the CDR3 is 14 residues. Germline V gene lookup returns CDR1 SNHLY and CDR2 FYNNEI. Written as DNA, the CDR3 is TGTGCCAGCGTTTTAACAGGGAGGTCAGATACGCAGTATTTT. As protein: CASVLTGRSDTQYF.

This clonotype was seen only a few times. The J gene is TRBJ2-5, the V gene TRBV7-9; 9 nucleotides align to TRBD2. With V trimmed by 8 bases and J by 1 base, 8 bases remained unmatched. CDR3 size: 15 residues. Germline assignment: CDR1 SEHNR and CDR2 FQNEAQ (reference sequence). CDR3 bases: TGTGCCAGCTCCTCCGTAGCGGGGGCCCAAGAGACCCAGTACTTC. It encodes CASSSVAGAQETQYF.

This clonotype was seen only a few times. The chain is built from TRBV7-2 and TRBJ1-1; D remains unclear. Germline CDR1 is SGHTA and CDR2 is FQGNSA. Trimming stripped 5 bases from V and 1 base from J, with 17 bases between. The CDR3 consists of 16 residues. The CDR3 DNA sequence: TGTGCCAGCAGCGTCCGAGCCCCGAAGGGGAACACTGAAGCTTTCTTT. Protein sequence: CASSVRAPKGNTEAFF.

The J gene is TRBJ2-2, the V gene TRBV19, with D tentatively TRBD2 (6 bases). The CDR3 has 13 residues. Germline CDR1 and CDR2: LNHDA and SQIVND (reference sequence). V was pared by 6 bases and J by 9 bases, with 14 bases between. The CDR3 reads CASRKEGMRELFF. CDR3 DNA: TGTGCCAGTAGGAAGGAGGGTATGCGGGAGCTGTTTTTT.

This clonotype was seen a few times. The chain links TRBV29-1 to TRBJ1-5; D gene ambiguous. V lost 3 bases and J 6 bases, leaving 12 bases between the germline ends. The CDR3 extends over 13 amino acids. The germline CDR1 and CDR2 sequences are SQVTM and ANQGSEA. The CDR3 DNA reads TGCAGCGTTGAGGTGGGAGGAGGTCAGCCCCAGCATTTT. This sequence encodes CSVEVGGGQPQHF.

A note on this clonotype: A single base separates this from a much larger clone, so it may be a read error. This rearrangement joins TRBV20-1 to TRBJ2-3; D not certain. V gave up 0 bases and J gave up 2 bases, with 12 bases separating them. CDR1 is DFQATT and CDR2 is SNEGSKA in the germline V gene (reference sequence). This CDR3 has 15 amino acids. CDR3 region: CSARDPQQNTDTQYF. CDR3 nucleotides: TGCAGTGCTAGAGATCCCCAGCAGAACACAGATACGCAGTATTTT.

The sample holds a few counts of this clonotype. The rearrangement joins TRBV19 to TRBJ1-5, with TRBD1 matching over 8 bases. CDR1 LNHDA and CDR2 SQIVND come from the germline V gene (reference sequence). The CDR3 covers 15 residues. The junction had 7 bases not matched to a gene; V was cut back by 4 bases and J by 5 bases. The CDR3 sequence: CASSKGQANDQPQHF. The CDR3 region has the DNA TGTGCCAGTAGTAAGGGACAGGCCAACGATCAGCCCCAGCATTTT.

At least ten counts were recorded for this clonotype. V and J are TRBV3-1 and TRBJ2-1; TRBD2 matches at 13 bases. Germline-derived CDR1 and CDR2 are LGHDT and YNNKEL (reference sequence). With V trimmed by 4 bases and J by 4 bases, 4 bases remained unmatched. The CDR3 loop spans 16 amino acids. The CDR3 nucleotides read TGTGCCAGCAGCCCCTCACTAGCGGGAGGGTACAATGAGCAGTTCTTC. Protein sequence: CASSPSLAGGYNEQFF.

This clonotype showed up just once. The V and J genes are TRBV4-1 and TRBJ2-3; 9 nucleotides line up with TRBD2. Looked up from germline, CDR1 is MGHRA and CDR2 is YSYEKL. Trimming removed 0 bases from V and 1 base from J; junction bases left unmatched: 17. The CDR3 contains 21 residues. The CDR3 loop reads CASSQDGWGTSSLQGTDTQYF. In nucleotides, the CDR3 is TGCGCCAGCAGCCAAGACGGTTGGGGGACTAGCAGTCTGCAAGGCACAGATACGCAGTATTTT.

This clonotype has only a few counts. This rearrangement joins TRBV12-3 or TRBV12-4 to TRBJ1-5; D is possibly TRBD1 (5 bases). The CDR3 loop spans 12 amino acids. V was cut by 8 bases and J by 7 bases, with 12 bases left in between. This CDR3 reads CASAAGSQPQHF. CDR3 DNA sequence: TGTGCCAGCGCTGCAGGGAGCCAGCCCCAGCATTTT.

This clonotype has at least ten counts. V and J are TRBV25-1 and TRBJ2-7; TRBD1 agrees at 10 bases. Per the germline V gene, CDR1 is MGHDK and CDR2 is SYGVNS. The CDR3 is 16 amino acids. V lost 2 bases, J lost 1 base, and 5 bases stayed unmatched. CDR3 region: CASSEVRDRGSYEQYF. As DNA, the CDR3 is TGTGCCAGCAGTGAAGTCCGGGACAGGGGTTCCTACGAGCAGTACTTC.

This clonotype has a handful of counts. This chain links TRBV7-9 with TRBJ2-3; TRBD2 aligns across 9 bases. The CDR3 extends over 13 amino acids. From germline, CDR1 is SEHNR and CDR2 FQNEAQ (reference sequence). V lost 2 bases and J lost 14; bases outside the gene matches: 8. DNA of the CDR3: TGTGCCAGCAGCTTAATAGCGGGAGACAGGCCGTATTTT. Its protein product is CASSLIAGDRPYF.

This clonotype was observed at least ten times. The V call is TRBV27, the J call TRBJ2-1; the match to TRBD2 covers 12 bases. V trimming: 5 bases; J trimming: 4 bases; junction bases outside the gene matches: 3. CDR3 length: 15 amino acids. Germline-derived CDR1 and CDR2 are MNHEY and SMNVEV (reference sequence). DNA of the CDR3: TGTGCCAGCAGTCGACTAGCGGGGGATTACAATGAGCAGTTCTTC. Protein sequence: CASSRLAGDYNEQFF.

This clonotype was detected many times. The gene calls are TRBV12-3 or TRBV12-4 and TRBJ2-7, with a tentative D call TRBD2 (6 bases). The CDR3 runs 15 residues. V was clipped by 5 bases and J by 2 bases, with 16 bases between them. The DNA of the CDR3 is TGTGCCAGCAGTGTTGTGACTAGATCGCCCTACGAGCAGTACTTC. Protein product: CASSVVTRSPYEQYF.

The chain links TRBV28 to TRBJ2-3, with D hard to call. The CDR3 is 15 residues long. With 6 bases removed from V and 0 bases from J, the gap between germline ends came to 13 bases. Germline V gene sequence: CDR1 MDHEN, CDR2 SYDVKM. CDR3 protein: CASSPRPDSTDTQYF. In nucleotides, the CDR3 is TGTGCCAGCAGCCCTCGGCCCGATAGCACAGATACGCAGTATTTT.

The chain joins TRBV24-1 to TRBJ2-1; 13 bases are shared with TRBD2. Germline CDR1 reads KGHDR; CDR2 reads SFDVKD. The CDR3 extends over 16 amino acids. Losses at the gene ends were 3 bases for V and 4 bases for J; bases not matched to a gene: 2. In nucleotides, the CDR3 is TGTGCCACCAGTGATGGGACTAGCGGGGTTTACAATGAGCAGTTCTTC. The encoded protein is CATSDGTSGVYNEQFF.

The chain links TRBV9 to TRBJ2-3; D is unclear. Trimming cost V 0 bases and J 2 bases, with 10 bases left between them. CDR1 SGDLS and CDR2 YYNGEE come from the germline V gene. The CDR3 is 15 residues long. CDR3 in amino acids: CASSVESRITDTQYF. The CDR3 coding sequence is TGTGCCAGCAGCGTAGAATCCCGGATCACAGATACGCAGTATTTT.

This clonotype appeared many times. The rearrangement joins TRBV12-3 or TRBV12-4 to TRBJ2-5; 13 positions agree with TRBD2. V lost 5 bases to trimming and J lost 9 bases; unmatched junction nucleotides: 12. This CDR3 contains 16 residues. The CDR3 nucleotides read TGTGCCAGCAGTCCGGGACTAGCGGGGCCTCGTGGGGCCCAGTACTTC. Translating gives CASSPGLAGPRGAQYF.

The sample holds a few counts of this clonotype. V and J are TRBV30 and TRBJ2-7; 14 bases align to TRBD2. V shed 2 bases, J shed 5 bases, and the junction held 2 bases outside the gene matches. The CDR3 is 14 residues long. Looked up from germline, CDR1 is GTSNPN and CDR2 is SVGIG (reference sequence). The CDR3 sequence is CAWSQGLAGDEQYF. The CDR3 bases are TGTGCCTGGAGTCAGGGACTAGCGGGAGACGAGCAGTACTTC.